These 5 T cell receptor beta chains share one sample of origin, sequenced in a study of blood T cell repertoires in COVID-19 (dated by TCRdb to 2020 to 2022). The receptor library was made with the immunoSEQ multiplex PCR assay. Sourced from immuneACCESS, this table was stored by TCRdb with only in-frame sequences that have V and J called. A share of the clones is absent; for the studies checked, an unresolved V gene accounts for under half, and the remainder has no known explanation. For this sample there are approximately 150,000 clones; about 83% appear just once. 13% of the sample is taken by the ten largest. Sequences were obtained from peripheral blood. The receptors shown here come from a man in his 70s who had recovered from COVID-19.

This rearrangement joins TRBV5-1 to TRBJ2-3; 8 nucleotides match TRBD2. The CDR3 has 14 amino acids. Germline assignment: CDR1 SGHRS and CDR2 YFSETQ. V shed 9 bases and J 0 bases; nucleotides not matched to a gene: 6. CDR3 DNA: TGCGCCACCCGGACTAGCCAAAGCACAGATACGCAGTATTTT. The encoded protein is CATRTSQSTDTQYF.

The rearrangement uses TRBV5-1 and TRBJ2-1, with 11 positions matching TRBD2. V lost 7 bases to trimming and J lost 4 bases; unmatched junction nucleotides: 7. CDR3 size: 15 residues. The germline V gene encodes CDR1 SGHRS and CDR2 YFSETQ. The CDR3 DNA reads as TGCGCCAGCGCTCAGACTAGCGGGACTTACAATGAGCAGTTCTTC. It codes for CASAQTSGTYNEQFF.

This rearrangement joins TRBV9 to TRBJ2-1; D might be TRBD1 (6 bases). The germline V gene encodes CDR1 SGDLS and CDR2 YYNGEE. The CDR3 is 17 residues long. V gave up 6 bases and J gave up 5 bases, with 24 bases separating them. The CDR3 DNA is TGTGCCAGCACTCCAGGGGTGACGGAAGTACGACACAATGAGCAGTTCTTC. Amino acid sequence: CASTPGVTEVRHNEQFF.

The rearrangement uses TRBV5-1 and TRBJ2-3; 8 bases agree with TRBD2. J lost 0 bases, V lost 4 bases, and 7 bases had no gene match. This CDR3 region has 16 residues. CDR1 and CDR2 from the germline V gene are SGHRS and YFSETQ. CDR3 region: CASSKGTSESTDTQYF. In DNA form, the CDR3 reads TGCGCCAGCAGCAAAGGGACTAGTGAAAGCACAGATACGCAGTATTTT.

This clone has only one observation. The chain employs TRBV9 and TRBJ2-7; D may be TRBD2 (5 bases). This CDR3 comprises 14 residues. CDR1 and CDR2 (germline): SGDLS, YYNGEE. The V and J ends lost 0 bases and 2 bases respectively, with 9 bases between them. The CDR3 bases are TGTGCCAGCAGCGTAGCTAGCTCTCCCTACGAGCAGTACTTC. Translating it yields CASSVASSPYEQYF.